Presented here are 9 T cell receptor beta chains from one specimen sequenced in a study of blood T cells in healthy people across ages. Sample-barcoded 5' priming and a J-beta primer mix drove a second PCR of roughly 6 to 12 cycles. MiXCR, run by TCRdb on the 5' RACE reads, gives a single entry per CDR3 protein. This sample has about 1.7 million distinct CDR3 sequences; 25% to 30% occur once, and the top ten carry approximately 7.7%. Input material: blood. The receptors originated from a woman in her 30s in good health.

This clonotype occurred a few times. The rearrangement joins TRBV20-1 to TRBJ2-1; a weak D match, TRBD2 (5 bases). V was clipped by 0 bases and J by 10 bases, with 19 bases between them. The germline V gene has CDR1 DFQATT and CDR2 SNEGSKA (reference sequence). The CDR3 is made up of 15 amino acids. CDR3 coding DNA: TGCAGTGCTAGAGATTCTAGTCGAGCGGATCAAGAGCAGTTCTTC. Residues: CSARDSSRADQEQFF.

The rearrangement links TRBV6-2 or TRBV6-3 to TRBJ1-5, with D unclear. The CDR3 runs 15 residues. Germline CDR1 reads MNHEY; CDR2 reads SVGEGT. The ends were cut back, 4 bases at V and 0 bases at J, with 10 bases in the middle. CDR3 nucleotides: TGTGCCAGCAGTTTCCAGCCTTATAGCAATCAGCCCCAGCATTTT. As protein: CASSFQPYSNQPQHF.

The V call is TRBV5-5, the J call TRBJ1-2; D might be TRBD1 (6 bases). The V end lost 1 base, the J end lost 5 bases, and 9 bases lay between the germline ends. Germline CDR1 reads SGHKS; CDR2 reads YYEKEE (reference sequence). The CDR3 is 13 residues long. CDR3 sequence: CASSLKGHYGYTF. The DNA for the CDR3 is TGTGCCAGCAGCTTGAAGGGACATTATGGCTACACCTTC.

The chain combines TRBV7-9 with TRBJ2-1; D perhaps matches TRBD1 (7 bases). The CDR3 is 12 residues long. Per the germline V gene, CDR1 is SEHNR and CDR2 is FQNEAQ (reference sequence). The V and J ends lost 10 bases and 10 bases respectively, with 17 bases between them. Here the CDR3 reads CAISGGLSEQFF. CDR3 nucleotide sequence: TGTGCCATCTCAGGGGGGCTGAGCGAGCAGTTCTTC.

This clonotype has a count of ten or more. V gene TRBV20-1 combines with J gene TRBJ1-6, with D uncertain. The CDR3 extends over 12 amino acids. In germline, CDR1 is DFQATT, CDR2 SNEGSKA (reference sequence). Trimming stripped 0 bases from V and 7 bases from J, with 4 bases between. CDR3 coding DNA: TGCAGTGCTAGAGAAGAAAATTCACCCCTCCACTTT. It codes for CSAREENSPLHF.

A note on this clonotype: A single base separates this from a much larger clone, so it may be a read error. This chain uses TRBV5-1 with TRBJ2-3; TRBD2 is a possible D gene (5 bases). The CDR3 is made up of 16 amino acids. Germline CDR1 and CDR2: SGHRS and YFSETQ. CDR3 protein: CASSLADYPSRDTQYF. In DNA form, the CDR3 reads TGCGCCAGCAGCTTGGCCGACTACCCTAGCAGAGATACGCAGTATTTT.

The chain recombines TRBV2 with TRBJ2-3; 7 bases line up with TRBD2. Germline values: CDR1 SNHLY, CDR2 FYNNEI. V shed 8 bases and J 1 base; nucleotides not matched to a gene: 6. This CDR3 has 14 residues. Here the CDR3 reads CASDLAGGTDTQYF. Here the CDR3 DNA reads TGTGCCAGCGATCTTGCGGGGGGCACAGATACGCAGTATTTT.

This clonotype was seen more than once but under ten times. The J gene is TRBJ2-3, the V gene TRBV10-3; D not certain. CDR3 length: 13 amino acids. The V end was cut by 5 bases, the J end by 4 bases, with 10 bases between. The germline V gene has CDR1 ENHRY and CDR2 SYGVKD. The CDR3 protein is CAISQPPADTQYF. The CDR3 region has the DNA TGTGCCATCAGTCAGCCGCCTGCAGATACGCAGTATTTT.

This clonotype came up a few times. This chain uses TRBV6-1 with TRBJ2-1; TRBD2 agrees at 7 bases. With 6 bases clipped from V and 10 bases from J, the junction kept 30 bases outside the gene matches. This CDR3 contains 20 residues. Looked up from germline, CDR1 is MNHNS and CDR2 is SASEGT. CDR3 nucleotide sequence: TGTGCCAGCAGAGACCGGGGTTCCCGGACTGGCGGGAGTGGGCTCAGGGAGCAGTTCTTC. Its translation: CASRDRGSRTGGSGLREQFF.